Listed here are 15 T cell receptor beta chains from one sample, sequenced in a study of T cell clones after liver transplantation. Repertoires were generated with immunoSEQ multiplex PCR, while TCRdb's copy carries only in-frame clones and drops some. This table holds 65,000 to 85,000 clones, under 90% found once. The sample was CD4+ T cells from blood, taken around 50 months after liver transplant. These receptors all come from a human patient who received a liver transplant. These T cells may partly come from the graft donor.

The chain carries TRBV7-3 and TRBJ2-5; a possible D gene is TRBD2 (6 bases). The V gene lost 5 bases and the J gene lost 2 bases, with 9 bases spanning the gap. The CDR3 has 13 amino acids. Germline V gene lookup returns CDR1 SGHTA and CDR2 FQGTGA. CDR3 nucleotides: TGTGCCAGCAGCACGAGCGGGCAAGAGACCCAGTACTTC. This encodes CASSTSGQETQYF.

The rearrangement joins TRBV5-1 to TRBJ1-2, with D tentatively TRBD1 (5 bases). The V and J ends lost 4 bases and 8 bases respectively, with 18 bases between them. Germline CDR1 and CDR2: SGHRS and YFSETQ. CDR3 length: 14 amino acids. For the CDR3, the DNA is TGCGCCAGCAGCCCCCAGGGTGACCCTTTGGGCTACACCTTC. Its protein product is CASSPQGDPLGYTF.

This chain links TRBV7-3 with TRBJ1-1; TRBD1 is a possible D gene (5 bases). The CDR3 contains 13 residues. Germline V lookup: CDR1 SGHTA, CDR2 FQGTGA. V lost 0 bases and J 5 bases, leaving 7 bases between the germline ends. The CDR3: CASSLTGVTEAFF. For the CDR3, the DNA is TGTGCCAGCAGCTTAACAGGGGTGACTGAAGCTTTCTTT.

The chain has TRBV7-9 and TRBJ2-3; TRBD2 aligns across 7 bases. Germline assignment: CDR1 SEHNR and CDR2 FQNEAQ (reference sequence). The CDR3 consists of 14 residues. J gave up 4 bases and V 1 base, and 2 bases lay outside the gene matches. CDR3 coding DNA: TGTGCCAGCAGCTTAGTGGGAGGGGCAGATACGCAGTATTTT. Protein sequence: CASSLVGGADTQYF.

The CDR3, as DNA: TGTGCCAGCAGTGTGAAGGGACAGCAGAACACCGGGGAGCTGTTTTTT. It codes for CASSVKGQQNTGELFF. The chain uses TRBV6-1 and TRBJ2-2; TRBD1 aligns across 7 bases. Trimming cost V 4 bases and J 1 base; bases outside gene matches: 6. Germline-derived CDR1 and CDR2 are MNHNS and SASEGT. The CDR3 contains 16 residues.

The CDR3 bases are TGTGCCAGCAGCTCCAGAGCAGGGGGGAAAGAGACCCAGTACTTC. Translating it yields CASSSRAGGKETQYF. The chain is built from TRBV7-3 and TRBJ2-5; D is possibly TRBD1 (7 bases). The germline V and J ends were trimmed by 4 bases and 3 bases, with 15 bases remaining between them. Germline loops: CDR1 SGHTA, CDR2 FQGTGA. The CDR3 runs 15 residues.

V is TRBV30 and J is TRBJ1-1; 7 bases match TRBD1. The germline V gene has CDR1 GTSNPN and CDR2 SVGIG (reference sequence). The CDR3 contains 13 residues. J gave up 5 bases and V 2 bases, and 5 bases lay outside the gene matches. The DNA for the CDR3 is TGTGCCTGGAGTAGACAGGGAGGTACTGAAGCTTTCTTT. It translates to CAWSRQGGTEAFF.

V and J are TRBV11-3 and TRBJ2-3, with no clear D. The V end lost 4 bases, the J end lost 0 bases, and 8 bases lay between the germline ends. This CDR3 is 14 amino acids long. Per the germline V gene, CDR1 is SGHNT and CDR2 is YENEEA. CDR3 sequence (DNA): TGTGCCAGCAGCTCCGCTCTTAGCACAGATACGCAGTATTTT. Translation: CASSSALSTDTQYF.

In the case of this clone: The same CDR3 can be traced to other DNA sequences in this sample. The genes are TRBV5-1 and TRBJ2-5; D uncertain. The CDR3 consists of 13 residues. CDR1 and CDR2 (germline): SGHRS, YFSETQ. The ends were cut back, 4 bases at V and 5 bases at J, with 12 bases in the middle. CDR3 loop: CASSLTLGETQYF. Here the CDR3 DNA reads TGCGCCAGCAGCCTGACCTTGGGGGAGACCCAGTACTTC.

Only one count was recorded for this clone. The chain combines TRBV7-2 with TRBJ2-3; 11 bases are a match to TRBD2. There are 15 residues in the CDR3. Per the germline V gene, CDR1 is SGHTA and CDR2 is FQGNSA. The V segment lost 4 bases and the J segment 3 bases; nucleotides outside the gene matches: 3. The CDR3 sequence is CASSSRLAGTDTQYF. The CDR3 DNA reads as TGTGCCAGCAGCTCCCGACTAGCGGGAACAGATACGCAGTATTTT.

The chain links TRBV7-2 to TRBJ2-1, with 7 bases lining up with TRBD1. V was pared by 5 bases and J by 6 bases, with 4 bases of the junction left unmatched. This CDR3 contains 13 residues. Germline CDR1 and CDR2: SGHTA and FQGNSA. The CDR3 DNA sequence: TGTGCCAGCAGCAAGGGGACAGCCAATGAGCAGTTCTTC. As protein: CASSKGTANEQFF.

This clone has just a few counts. The rearrangement uses TRBV18 and TRBJ2-1; 9 bases are a match to TRBD2. Germline CDR1 reads KGHSH; CDR2 reads LQKENI. The V segment lost 5 bases and the J segment 6 bases; nucleotides outside the gene matches: 5. The CDR3 runs 14 residues. The CDR3 loop reads CASSLAGAPNEQFF. The CDR3 coding sequence is TGTGCCAGCTCATTAGCGGGAGCCCCCAATGAGCAGTTCTTC.

In this sample, this clone turned up once. The chain combines TRBV5-6 with TRBJ1-4, with 9 nucleotides matching TRBD1. CDR3 length: 15 residues. The V gene end was trimmed by 4 bases and the J gene end by 7 bases; junction bases not matched to a gene: 8. Germline V CDR1 and CDR2: SGHDT, YYEEEE. CDR3 nucleotide sequence: TGTGCCAGCAGCAGAACCGGGACAGGGACTGAAAAACTGTTTTTT. Encoded protein: CASSRTGTGTEKLFF.

About this clone itself: Germline is not matched at one junction end, which may reflect a read error. The chain recombines TRBV6-1 with TRBJ1-5; D is possibly TRBD1 (5 bases). The CDR3 totals 15 residues. From germline, CDR1 is MNHNS and CDR2 SASEGT. This CDR3 reads CASSERQRSSQPQHF. DNA for the CDR3: TGTGCCAGCAGTGAACGACAGCGTAGCAGTCAGCCCCAGCATTTT.

This rearrangement joins TRBV5-5 to TRBJ1-1, with D possibly TRBD1 on 6 matching bases. V gave up 4 bases and J gave up 3 bases, with 16 bases separating them. CDR1 and CDR2 (germline): SGHKS, YYEKEE (reference sequence). The CDR3 is 15 residues long. The CDR3 is CASSQLRGGHTEAFF. DNA for the CDR3: TGTGCCAGCAGCCAACTTAGAGGGGGGCACACTGAAGCTTTCTTT.